One and the same sample provided the 2 T cell receptor beta chains below, sequenced in a study of tumor-infiltrating lymphocytes in primary liver carcinoma. Unsorted bulk tissue of roughly 18-32 mg yielded co-extracted RNA and DNA. Production of TCR beta cDNA used 400 to 600 ng total RNA together with a constant-region primer. TCR beta libraries came from three nested multiplex PCR rounds using slightly modified ARM-PCR. Investigators reported that the first two PCR rounds, at 10 cycles each, used TRBV1-TRBV30 forward primers with a C-beta reverse primer. From the multiplex PCR reads, TCRdb called clonotypes with MiXCR, one entry per CDR3 protein. This table holds around 19,000 distinct CDR3 sequences, around three quarters found once. Specimen: liver tumor tissue from sampling region 4. Described subset: tumor region T4, right-lateral pole. These receptor sequences come from a woman younger than 45 with primary liver carcinoma and hepatitis B virus infection.

This clonotype was counted a single time. The germline gene is not matched at one end of the junction; a read error may be the cause. The J gene is TRBJ2-3, the V gene TRBV11-2; perhaps TRBD2 as D (5 bases). The CDR3 covers 15 residues. Germline lookup yields CDR1 SGHAT and CDR2 FQNNGV. The CDR3 DNA follows: TGTGGCAGCAGACTACCGGAACAGTTCACAGATACACAGTATTTT. It is translated as CGSRLPEQFTDTQYF. The full variable domain, its missing parts supplied by reference TRBV11-2 and TRBJ2-3, is EAGVAQSPRYKIIEKRQSVAFWCNPISGHATLYWYQQILGQGPKLLIQFQNNGVVDDSQLPKDRFSAERLKGVDSTLKIQPAKLEDSAVYLCGSRLPEQFTDTQYFGPGTRLTVL.

About this clonotype itself: The final CDR3 position lacks the conserved phenylalanine or tryptophan, pointing to a likely read error. The DNA is left out, because the CDR3 cannot be placed on it with certainty; the CDR3 is given as TCRdb lists it. V and J are TRBV7-9 and TRBJ2-1; TRBD1 is the table's D call, not checked against the DNA. The length of the CDR3 is 14 amino acids, counting both ends. Per germline, CDR1 SEHNR and CDR2 FQNEAQ (reference sequence). This CDR3 reads CASSYTGSYNEHFS.